The 10 T cell receptor beta chains given below trace back to one sample, sequenced in a study of human T cells and chemical hapten exposure. Time point in this sample: patch test 3, about 24 weeks after DPC sensitization. Stated treatment: therapeutic diphenylcyclopropenone sensitization with weekly scalp DPC. TCRdb called the RACE reads again in MiXCR, with one record for every CDR3 protein. Counted here are about 200,000 distinct CDR3 sequences, around 25% occurring once; the ten biggest clones make up under 2.5%. The source was whole blood, collected in connection with sensitization to the hapten diphenylcyclopropenone (DPC). All receptors come from a woman between 40 and 50 years old with alopecia areata. Some clones in this sample may be carry-over from other donors' samples.

The chain uses TRBV6-2 or TRBV6-3 and TRBJ1-6; D uncertain. CDR3 length: 12 amino acids. Trimming cost V 4 bases and J 10 bases, with 8 bases left between them. CDR1 MNHEY and CDR2 SVGEGT come from the germline V gene. CDR3 region: CASSLSGSPLHF. The CDR3 DNA is TGTGCCAGCAGTTTATCCGGATCACCCCTCCACTTT.

This clonotype was observed at least ten times. The chain links TRBV29-1 to TRBJ1-1, with D maybe TRBD1 (6 bases). The germline CDR1 and CDR2 sequences are SQVTM and ANQGSEA. The CDR3 consists of 12 residues. V was pared by 7 bases and J by 2 bases, with 11 bases between. CDR3 nucleotides: TGCAGCGCAGGACAGTTTAACACTGAAGCTTTCTTT. It encodes CSAGQFNTEAFF. Complete variable domain (other parts from reference TRBV29-1 and TRBJ1-1): SAVISQKPSRDICQRGTSLTIQCQVDSQVTMMFWYRQQPGQSLTLIATANQGSEATYESGFVIDKFPISRPNLTFSTLTVSNMSPEDSSIYLCSAGQFNTEAFFGQGTRLTVV.

This rearrangement joins TRBV18 to TRBJ2-7, with a possible D match to TRBD2 (7 bases). V dropped 1 base and J dropped 5 bases, with 15 bases sitting between them. CDR1 is KGHSH and CDR2 is LQKENI in the germline V gene. CDR3 length equals 15 residues. The CDR3: CASSPLGGAKDEQYF. The DNA of the CDR3 is TGTGCCAGCTCACCACTTGGGGGGGCCAAGGACGAGCAGTACTTC. The full variable domain, rest sourced from reference TRBV18 and TRBJ2-7, is NAGVMQNPRHLVRRRGQEARLRCSPMKGHSHVYWYRQLPEEGLKFMVYLQKENIIDESGMPKERFSAEFPKEGPSILRIQQVVRGDSAAYFCASSPLGGAKDEQYFGPGTRLTVT.

This clonotype was observed a few times. The genes are TRBV28 and TRBJ2-4; D unclear. The CDR3 has 17 residues. Deletions cut 5 bases from V and 0 bases from J, with 17 bases between. Germline V lookup: CDR1 MDHEN, CDR2 SYDVKM. The CDR3 region is CASSRNYGSLAKNIQYF. CDR3 DNA: TGTGCCAGCAGTCGCAATTACGGTTCACTAGCCAAAAACATTCAGTACTTC.

The CDR3 DNA is TGCAGCGTTAGACTAGCGGGAGGGGGAGAGCAGTACTTC. Translated, it gives CSVRLAGGGEQYF. The chain has TRBV29-1 and TRBJ2-7; 14 bases align to TRBD2. Unmatched junction bases numbered 4, after V lost 5 bases and J lost 7 bases. CDR3 length equals 13 residues. Germline lookup yields CDR1 SQVTM and CDR2 ANQGSEA.

The rearrangement joins TRBV29-1 to TRBJ1-1; D unclear. The germline gives CDR1 SQVTM, CDR2 ANQGSEA. CDR3 length: 12 residues. Between the trimmed V and J ends, which lost 5 bases and 0 bases, there was a span of 7 bases. The CDR3 loop is CSVLEMNTEAFF. As DNA, the CDR3 is TGCAGCGTTCTTGAAATGAACACTGAAGCTTTCTTT.

The chain employs TRBV7-9 and TRBJ1-5, with unresolved D. V was shortened by 6 bases and J by 3 bases, with 9 bases between the two germline ends. This CDR3 has 13 amino acids. The V gene's germline CDR1 is SEHNR and CDR2 FQNEAQ (reference sequence). The DNA for the CDR3 is TGTGCCAGCAGTCAAGGTATCAATCAGCCCCAGCATTTT. As protein: CASSQGINQPQHF.

This clonotype was counted only a few times. The genes are TRBV6-5 and TRBJ2-1, with TRBD2 identical over 8 bases. Germline assignment: CDR1 MNHEY and CDR2 SVGAGI. The junction had 9 bases not matched to a gene; V was cut back by 4 bases and J by 4 bases. CDR3 length: 16 residues. CDR3 nucleotides: TGTGCCAGCAGTTTGACTAGCGCTAATGAGTACAATGAGCAGTTCTTC. Translated, it gives CASSLTSANEYNEQFF.

A few counts support this clonotype. The rearrangement uses TRBV4-3 and TRBJ1-1; D is ambiguous. The CDR3 consists of 14 residues. From germline, CDR1 is LGHNA and CDR2 YSLEER. V was shortened by 0 bases and J by 10 bases, with 15 bases between the two germline ends. The CDR3 region is CASSQDKNRLTAFF. CDR3 nucleotides: TGCGCCAGCAGCCAAGATAAAAACCGCCTAACAGCTTTCTTT.

The rearrangement links TRBV28 to TRBJ1-6, with unresolved D. In germline, CDR1 is MDHEN, CDR2 SYDVKM. The CDR3 extends over 12 amino acids. V lost 2 bases to trimming and J lost 8 bases, with 4 bases between them. The CDR3 loop is CASSLEYSPLHF. CDR3 DNA sequence: TGTGCCAGCAGTTTAGAGTATTCACCCCTCCACTTT.